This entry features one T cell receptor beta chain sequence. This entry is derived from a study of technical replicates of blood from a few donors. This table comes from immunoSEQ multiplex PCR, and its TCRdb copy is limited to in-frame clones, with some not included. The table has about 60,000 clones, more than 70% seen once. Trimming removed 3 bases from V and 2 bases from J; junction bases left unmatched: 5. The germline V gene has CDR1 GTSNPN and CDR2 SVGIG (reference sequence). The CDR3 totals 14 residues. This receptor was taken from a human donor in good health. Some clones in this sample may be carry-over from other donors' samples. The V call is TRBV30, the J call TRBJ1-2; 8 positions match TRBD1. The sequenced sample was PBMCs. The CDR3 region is CAWRGWDRNYGYTF. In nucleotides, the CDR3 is TGTGCCTGGAGGGGTTGGGACAGGAACTATGGCTACACCTTC.